This TCR beta chain came from a study of response to subunit inactivated influenza vaccine. TCRdb re-derived calls from the RT-PCR reads in MiXCR, one entry per CDR3 protein. This sample has 600,000 to 850,000 distinct CDR3 sequences, with 14% found just once. Germline V CDR1 and CDR2: LNHDA, SQIVND (reference sequence). The V end was cut by 4 bases, the J end by 4 bases, with 8 bases between. The CDR3 has 13 amino acids. About this clonotype itself: The antigen is undetermined.

Study-level points and caveats: It was the authors' suggestion that each seasonal influenza vaccination recruits few new T cells.

The chain couples TRBV19 to TRBJ2-1; no clear D gene. The source material was PBMCs from blood, sampled around 15 days before vaccination. The source is a man aged 45-65 years who received an inactivated influenza vaccine. The chain's CDR3 is CASSTLQYNEQFF. The CDR3 nucleotides are TGTGCCAGTAGTACCCTACAGTACAATGAGCAGTTCTTC. The whole variable domain, filled in from reference TRBV19 and TRBJ2-1, reads DGGITQSPKYLFRKEGQNVTLSCEQNLNHDAMYWYRQDPGQGLRLIYYSQIVNDFQKGDIAEGYSVSREKKESFPLTVTSAQKNPTAFYLCASSTLQYNEQFFGPGTRLTVL.